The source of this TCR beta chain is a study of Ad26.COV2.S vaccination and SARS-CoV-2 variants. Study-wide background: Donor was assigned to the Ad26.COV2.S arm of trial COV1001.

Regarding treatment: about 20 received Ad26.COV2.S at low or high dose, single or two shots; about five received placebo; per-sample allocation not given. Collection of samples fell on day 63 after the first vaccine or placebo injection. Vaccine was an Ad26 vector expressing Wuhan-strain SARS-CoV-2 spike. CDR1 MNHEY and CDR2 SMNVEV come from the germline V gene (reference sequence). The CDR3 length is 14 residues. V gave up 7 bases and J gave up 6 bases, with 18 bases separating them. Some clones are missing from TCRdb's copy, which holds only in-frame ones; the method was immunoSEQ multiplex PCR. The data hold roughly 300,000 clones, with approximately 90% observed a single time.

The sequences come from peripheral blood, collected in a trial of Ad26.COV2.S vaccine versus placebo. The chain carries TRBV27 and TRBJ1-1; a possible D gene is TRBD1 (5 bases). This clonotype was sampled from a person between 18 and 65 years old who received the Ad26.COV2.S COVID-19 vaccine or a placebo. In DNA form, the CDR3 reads TGTGCCAGCATTTCAAGATTACGAGGGGCTGAAGCTTTCTTT. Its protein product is CASISRLRGAEAFF.